Listed below are T cell receptor beta chains from one sample, sequenced in a study of CD8+CD57+ T cells in acquired aplastic anemia. MiXCR was run by TCRdb on the reads, yielding one entry per CDR3 protein. The table lists approximately 57,000 distinct CDR3 sequences, around 50% of them singletons, with roughly 15% in the top ten. Input material: sorted CD4+, CD8+, or CD8+CD57+ T cells (not recorded which) from PBMCs. These receptors were obtained from a human donor with aplastic anemia. The CDR3 runs from the conserved cysteine through the conserved F or W. D genes are given only for firm matches. The listing skips clone size in some rows; elsewhere it reads once, few, many or a size class.

.	12	TRBV18	TRBJ2-2	many	CASSPFTGELFF	TGTGCCAGCTCACCTTTCACCGGGGAGCTGTTTTTT
.	13	TRBV29-1	TRBJ2-1	.	CSTPGRGRDEQFF	TGCAGCACCCCGGGACGGGGACGGGATGAGCAGTTCTTC
.	18	TRBV9	TRBJ2-6	.	CASSQTGVGAEGANVLTF	TGTGCCAGCAGCCAGACGGGGGTAGGGGCGGAGGGGGCCAACGTCCTGACTTTC
TRBD1	13	TRBV19	TRBJ1-1	.	CASLDRDHTEAFF	TGTGCCAGCCTTGACAGGGATCACACTGAAGCTTTCTTT
TRBD1	12	TRBV20-1	TRBJ2-7	medium-sized	CSGGTGGNEQYF	TGCAGTGGAGGGACAGGGGGCAACGAGCAGTACTTC
TRBD2	14	TRBV25-1	TRBJ2-7	.	CASSATGGTYEQYF	TGTGCCAGCTCCGCGACGGGGGGGACCTACGAGCAGTACTTC
TRBD2	15	TRBV5-1	TRBJ2-1	.	CASSLVAGGVDEQFF	TGCGCCAGCAGCTTGGTTGCGGGAGGCGTGGATGAGCAGTTCTTC
.	14	TRBV9	TRBJ1-1	few	CASSAGDMNTEAFF	TGTGCCAGCAGCGCCGGGGACATGAACACTGAAGCTTTCTTT
TRBD1	15	TRBV10-2	TRBJ2-7	.	CASRLVGTASYEQYF	TGCGCCAGCAGGTTGGTAGGGACAGCCTCTTACGAGCAGTACTTC
.	14	TRBV11-2	TRBJ2-1	many	CASSLETGGTEQFF	TGTGCCAGCAGCTTAGAAACCGGGGGCACTGAGCAGTTCTTC
TRBD2	18	TRBV11-2	TRBJ2-2	few	CASSLVSGGGARFGELFF	TGTGCCAGCAGCTTAGTGTCAGGCGGGGGGGCTCGGTTCGGGGAGCTGTTTTTT
TRBD1	13	TRBV2	TRBJ2-7	.	CASSWTGDYEQYF	TGTGCCAGCAGTTGGACAGGTGACTACGAGCAGTACTTC
TRBD2	15	TRBV7-6	TRBJ2-5	.	CASSTWGGGQETQYF	TGTGCCAGCAGCACCTGGGGCGGGGGCCAAGAGACCCAGTACTTC
TRBD1	14	TRBV24-1	TRBJ2-7	.	CATPDRGHPYEQYF	TGTGCCACCCCTGACAGGGGGCATCCTTACGAGCAGTACTTC
.	11	TRBV19	TRBJ1-1	.	CASTYWTEAFF	TGTGCCAGTACTTACTGGACTGAAGCTTTCTTT
.	11	TRBV10-3	TRBJ1-1	.	CAIRGETVTFF	TGTGCCATCAGGGGGGAGACAGTGACTTTCTTT
.	13	TRBV9	TRBJ1-5	many	CASSVGYNQPQHF	TGTGCCAGCAGCGTAGGTTACAATCAGCCCCAGCATTTT
.	12	TRBV2	TRBJ1-3	medium-sized	CASSESGNTIYF	TGTGCCAGCAGTGAATCTGGAAACACCATATATTTT
TRBD1	14	TRBV2	TRBJ1-6	.	CASSLDRGNSPLHF	TGTGCCAGCAGCTTAGACAGGGGGAATTCACCCCTCCACTTT
.	13	TRBV7-3	TRBJ2-5	.	CASSFNVGETQYF	TGTGCCAGCAGCTTTAATGTAGGCGAGACCCAGTACTTC
.	14	TRBV12-3/TRBV12-4	TRBJ1-2	.	CASSASRFNYGYTF	TGTGCCAGCAGCGCTAGCAGATTTAACTATGGCTACACCTTC
TRBD2	17	TRBV11-2	TRBJ2-7	.	CASSPRTSGGTLGEQYF	TGTGCCAGCAGCCCCCGGACTAGCGGGGGCACACTGGGGGAGCAGTACTTC
.	15	TRBV4-1	TRBJ1-5	many	CASSQGWQGYQPQHF	TGCGCCAGCAGCCAAGGGTGGCAGGGTTACCAGCCCCAGCATTTT
TRBD1	12	TRBV29-1	TRBJ2-5	.	CSSTETGETQYF	TGCAGCTCTACGGAGACAGGGGAGACCCAGTACTTC
.	17	TRBV25-1	TRBJ1-2	.	CASSPQGTRGGEVGYTF	TGTGCCAGCAGCCCACAAGGAACACGAGGGGGGGAGGTTGGCTACACCTTC
.	12	TRBV30	TRBJ2-2	many	CAWSRDTGELFF	TGTGCCTGGAGTAGGGACACCGGGGAGCTGTTTTTT
.	15	TRBV5-5	TRBJ2-6	.	CASSDGLSGANALTF	TGTGCTAGCAGCGACGGACTCTCTGGGGCCAACGCCCTGACTTTC
.	15	TRBV15	TRBJ2-7	.	CATSKGQLFSYEQYF	TGTGCCACCAGCAAAGGACAGCTATTCTCCTACGAGCAGTACTTC
TRBD1	16	TRBV7-8	TRBJ1-2	many	CASSLTYGQERYGYTF	TGTGCCAGCAGCTTAACCTACGGACAGGAACGCTATGGCTACACCTTC
.	15	TRBV20-1	TRBJ2-7	.	CSASRGRNYPYEQYF	TGCAGTGCTAGTAGGGGCAGAAACTACCCCTACGAGCAGTACTTC
.	14	TRBV5-1	TRBJ1-1	.	CASSTDGSNTEAFF	TGCGCCAGCAGCACGGACGGCAGCAACACTGAAGCTTTCTTT
.	13	TRBV10-2	TRBJ1-2	.	CASRMQGDYGYTF	TGCGCCAGCAGGATGCAGGGCGACTATGGCTACACCTTC
TRBD1	12	TRBV29-1	TRBJ2-5	.	CSVSGGGETQYF	TGCAGCGTCTCAGGGGGCGGAGAGACCCAGTACTTC
.	14	TRBV12-3/TRBV12-4	TRBJ1-1	many	CASSPAGTNTEAFF	TGTGCCAGCAGCCCCGCCGGGACTAACACTGAAGCTTTCTTT
.	16	TRBV24-1	TRBJ1-4	.	CATSANHRACGEKLFF	TGTGCCACCAGTGCCAACCACAGGGCCTGTGGTGAAAAACTGTTTTTT
.	17	TRBV2	TRBJ1-4	many	CASSPSQSLTTNEKLFF	TGTGCCAGCAGCCCTAGTCAGAGTTTAACAACTAATGAAAAACTGTTTTTT
TRBD1	12	TRBV29-1	TRBJ1-2	.	CSVVRGRHGYTF	TGCAGCGTTGTGAGGGGGCGTCATGGCTACACCTTC
.	12	TRBV10-3	TRBJ1-6	few	CAIGYMDSPLHF	TGTGCCATCGGCTACATGGATTCACCCCTCCACTTT
TRBD2	13	TRBV29-1	TRBJ2-3	many	CSVARTSEDTQYF	TGCAGCGTCGCAAGGACTAGCGAGGATACGCAGTATTTT
.	13	TRBV7-9	TRBJ2-7	.	CASSEGGVPEQHF	TGTGCCAGCAGCGAGGGTGGGGTTCCCGAGCAGCACTTC
.	13	TRBV24-1	TRBJ2-5	few	CATSDHRVETQYF	TGTGCCACCAGTGATCACAGGGTTGAGACCCAGTACTTC
.	14	TRBV2	TRBJ2-5	.	CASIIPGAAETQYF	TGTGCCAGCATAATCCCTGGGGCCGCAGAGACCCAGTACTTC
TRBD1	14	TRBV7-9	TRBJ2-5	many	CASSPRTGEETQYF	TGTGCCAGCAGCCCTAGGACAGGTGAAGAGACCCAGTACTTC
TRBD2	14	TRBV10-3	TRBJ2-3	.	CAISPTSGGDTQYF	TGTGCCATCAGCCCAACTAGCGGGGGGGATACGCAGTATTTT
TRBD1	14	TRBV24-1	TRBJ1-2	.	CATSDPDRGYGYTF	TGTGCCACCAGTGACCCGGACAGGGGCTATGGCTACACCTTC
TRBD2	15	TRBV6-1	TRBJ2-5	many	CASSPRTSGGETQYF	TGTGCCAGCAGCCCCCGGACTAGCGGGGGGGAGACCCAGTACTTC
TRBD1	14	TRBV7-9	TRBJ1-5	many	CASSLGQGVQPQHF	TGTGCCAGCAGCTTGGGACAGGGGGTTCAGCCCCAGCATTTT
TRBD2	16	TRBV24-1	TRBJ2-1	.	CATSPSSGGSYNEQFF	TGTGCCACCAGCCCCTCGAGCGGGGGGTCCTACAATGAGCAGTTCTTC
.	12	TRBV24-1	TRBJ2-1	.	CATSGDSGEQFF	TGTGCCACCAGTGGTGACAGCGGGGAGCAGTTCTTC
TRBD1	11	TRBV29-1	TRBJ2-4	.	CSVGTANIQYF	TGCAGCGTAGGGACAGCAAACATTCAGTACTTC